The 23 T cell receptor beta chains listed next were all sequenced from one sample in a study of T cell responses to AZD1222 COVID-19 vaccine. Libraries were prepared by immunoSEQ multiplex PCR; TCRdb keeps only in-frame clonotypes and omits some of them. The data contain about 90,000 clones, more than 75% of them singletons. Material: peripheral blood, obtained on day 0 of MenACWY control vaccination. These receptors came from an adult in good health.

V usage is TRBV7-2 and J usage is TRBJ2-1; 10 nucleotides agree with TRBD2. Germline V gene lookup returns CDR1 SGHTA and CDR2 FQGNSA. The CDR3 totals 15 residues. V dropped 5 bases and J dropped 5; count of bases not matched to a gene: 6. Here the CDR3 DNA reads TGTGCCAGCAGCCGTCTAGCGGGGGCCCACAATGAGCAGTTCTTC. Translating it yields CASSRLAGAHNEQFF. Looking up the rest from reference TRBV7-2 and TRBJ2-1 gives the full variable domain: GAGVSQSPSNKVTEKGKDVELRCDPISGHTALYWYRQSLGQGLEFLIYFQGNSAPDKSGLPSDRFSAERTGGSVSTLTIQRTQQEDSAVYLCASSRLAGAHNEQFFGPGTRLTVL.

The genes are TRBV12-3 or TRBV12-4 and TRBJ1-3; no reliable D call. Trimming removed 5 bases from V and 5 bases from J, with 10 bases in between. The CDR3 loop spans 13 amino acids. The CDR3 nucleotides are TGTGCCAGCAGTCTTCCACCCAGAAACACCATATATTTT. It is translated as CASSLPPRNTIYF.

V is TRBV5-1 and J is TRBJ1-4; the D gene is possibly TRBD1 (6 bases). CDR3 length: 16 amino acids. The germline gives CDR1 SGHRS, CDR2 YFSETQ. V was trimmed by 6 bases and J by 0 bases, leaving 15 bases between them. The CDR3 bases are TGCGCCAGCACACAGGGACCGACTGCAACTAATGAAAAACTGTTTTTT. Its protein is CASTQGPTATNEKLFF.

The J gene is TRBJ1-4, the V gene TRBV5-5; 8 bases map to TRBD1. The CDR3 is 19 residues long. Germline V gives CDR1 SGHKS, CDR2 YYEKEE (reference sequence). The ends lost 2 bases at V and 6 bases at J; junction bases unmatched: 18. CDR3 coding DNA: TGTGCCAGCAGCTTAACAACAGGGGGAAGGGGTACTAATGATGAAAAACTGTTTTTT. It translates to CASSLTTGGRGTNDEKLFF.

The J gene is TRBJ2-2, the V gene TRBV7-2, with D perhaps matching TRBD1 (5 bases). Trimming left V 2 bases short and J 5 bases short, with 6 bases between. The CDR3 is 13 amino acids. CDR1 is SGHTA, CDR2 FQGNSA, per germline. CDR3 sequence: CASSLKGTGELFF. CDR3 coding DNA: TGTGCCAGCAGCTTAAAGGGGACCGGGGAGCTGTTTTTT.

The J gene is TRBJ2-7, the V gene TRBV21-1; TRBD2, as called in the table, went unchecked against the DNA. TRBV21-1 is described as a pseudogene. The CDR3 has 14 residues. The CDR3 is CASSKALGVHEQYF. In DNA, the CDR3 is TGTGCCAGCAGCAAAGCGCTCGGGGTCCACGAGCAGTACTTC.

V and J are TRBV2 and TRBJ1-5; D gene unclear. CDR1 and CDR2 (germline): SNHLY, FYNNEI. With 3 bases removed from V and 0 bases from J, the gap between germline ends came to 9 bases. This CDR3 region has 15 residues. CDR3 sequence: CASSDIGVSNQPQHF. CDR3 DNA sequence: TGTGCCAGCAGTGATATTGGAGTTAGCAATCAGCCCCAGCATTTT. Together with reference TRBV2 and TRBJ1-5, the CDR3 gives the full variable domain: EPEVTQTPSHQVTQMGQEVILRCVPISNHLYFYWYRQILGQKVEFLVSFYNNEISEKSEIFDDQFSVERPDGSNFTLKIRSTKLEDSAMYFCASSDIGVSNQPQHFGDGTRLSIL.

The CDR3 region is CASSDGGTASYEQYF. Written as DNA, the CDR3 is TGTGCCAGCAGTGATGGCGGGACAGCTTCCTACGAGCAGTACTTC. The chain joins TRBV6-1 to TRBJ2-7, with a weak D call TRBD1 (7 bases). Germline CDR1 MNHNS, CDR2 SASEGT. V was trimmed by 3 bases and J by 1 base, leaving 13 bases between them. The CDR3 covers 15 residues.

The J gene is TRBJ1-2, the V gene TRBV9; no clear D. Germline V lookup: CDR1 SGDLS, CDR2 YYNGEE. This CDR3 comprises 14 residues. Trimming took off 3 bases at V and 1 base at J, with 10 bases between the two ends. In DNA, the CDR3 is TGTGCCAGCAGCGCCCGGGCCGATAACTATGGCTACACCTTC. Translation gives CASSARADNYGYTF.

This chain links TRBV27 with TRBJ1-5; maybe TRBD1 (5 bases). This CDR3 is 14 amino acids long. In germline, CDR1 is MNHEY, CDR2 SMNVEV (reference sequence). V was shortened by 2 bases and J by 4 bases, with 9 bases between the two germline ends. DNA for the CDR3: TGTGCCAGCAGTTTACGGGGCGCGAATCAGCCCCAGCATTTT. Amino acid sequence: CASSLRGANQPQHF.

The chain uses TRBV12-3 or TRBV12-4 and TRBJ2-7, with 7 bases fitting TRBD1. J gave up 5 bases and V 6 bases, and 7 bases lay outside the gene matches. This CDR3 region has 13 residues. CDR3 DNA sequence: TGTGCCAGCAGCCACCGGGACAGCCACGAGCAGTACTTC. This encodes CASSHRDSHEQYF.

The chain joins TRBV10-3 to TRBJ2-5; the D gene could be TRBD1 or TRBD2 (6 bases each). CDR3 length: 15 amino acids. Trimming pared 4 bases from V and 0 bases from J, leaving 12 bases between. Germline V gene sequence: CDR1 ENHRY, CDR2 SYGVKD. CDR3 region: CAISVGGGNQETQYF. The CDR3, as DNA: TGTGCCATCAGTGTTGGAGGGGGAAACCAAGAGACCCAGTACTTC.

CDR3 sequence reads: CASSRDRERYEQFF. CDR3 DNA: TGTGCCAGCAGCCGGGACAGGGAACGCTATGAGCAGTTCTTC. The chain uses TRBV21-1 and TRBJ2-1; the table assigns TRBD1, which was not confirmed against the DNA. TRBV21-1 is tagged as a pseudogene. The CDR3 has 14 amino acids.

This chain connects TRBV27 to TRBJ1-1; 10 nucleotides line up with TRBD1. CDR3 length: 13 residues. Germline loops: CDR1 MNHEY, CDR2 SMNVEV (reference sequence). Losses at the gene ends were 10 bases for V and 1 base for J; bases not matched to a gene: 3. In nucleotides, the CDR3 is TGTGCCACCAGGGACAGGGGGAACACTGAAGCTTTCTTT. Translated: CATRDRGNTEAFF.

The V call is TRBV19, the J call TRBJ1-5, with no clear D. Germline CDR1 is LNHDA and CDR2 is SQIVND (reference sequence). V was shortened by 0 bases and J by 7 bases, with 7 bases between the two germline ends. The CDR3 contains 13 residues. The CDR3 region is CASSIEGRQPQHF. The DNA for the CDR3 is TGTGCCAGTAGTATAGAAGGCAGGCAGCCCCAGCATTTT.

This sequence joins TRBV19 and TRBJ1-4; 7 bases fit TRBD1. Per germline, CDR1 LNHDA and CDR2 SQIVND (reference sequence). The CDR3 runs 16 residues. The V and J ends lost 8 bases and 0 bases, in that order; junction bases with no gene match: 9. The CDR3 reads CASRNRGPATNEKLFF. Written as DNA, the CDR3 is TGTGCCAGTCGTAACAGGGGCCCCGCAACTAATGAAAAACTGTTTTTT.

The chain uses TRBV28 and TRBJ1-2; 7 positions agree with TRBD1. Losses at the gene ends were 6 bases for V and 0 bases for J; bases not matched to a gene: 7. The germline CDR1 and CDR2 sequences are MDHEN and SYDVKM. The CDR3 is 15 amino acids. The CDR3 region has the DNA TGTGCCAGCAGCTTAGGACAGGCCACTAACTATGGCTACACCTTC. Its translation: CASSLGQATNYGYTF.

The CDR3 sequence is CASSEFQGRNTF. In DNA form, the CDR3 reads TGTGCCAGCAGTGAATTTCAGGGAAGGAACACCTTC. The chain carries TRBV2 and TRBJ1-2; TRBD1 might be the D (5 bases). The V end was cut by 2 bases, the J end by 12 bases, with 13 bases between. This CDR3 comprises 12 residues. The germline V gene has CDR1 SNHLY and CDR2 FYNNEI.

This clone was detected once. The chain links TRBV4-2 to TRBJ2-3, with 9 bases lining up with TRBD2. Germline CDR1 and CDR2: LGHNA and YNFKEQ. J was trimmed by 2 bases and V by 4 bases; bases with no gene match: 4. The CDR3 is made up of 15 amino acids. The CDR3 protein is CASSPGTSNTDTQYF. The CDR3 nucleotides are TGTGCCAGCAGCCCCGGGACTAGCAACACAGATACGCAGTATTTT.

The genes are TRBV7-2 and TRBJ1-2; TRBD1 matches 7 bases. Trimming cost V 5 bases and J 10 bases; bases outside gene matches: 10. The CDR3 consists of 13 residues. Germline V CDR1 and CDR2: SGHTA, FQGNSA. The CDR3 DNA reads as TGTGCCAGCAGCCGGGGACAGCCCGCGGTCTACACCTTC. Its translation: CASSRGQPAVYTF.

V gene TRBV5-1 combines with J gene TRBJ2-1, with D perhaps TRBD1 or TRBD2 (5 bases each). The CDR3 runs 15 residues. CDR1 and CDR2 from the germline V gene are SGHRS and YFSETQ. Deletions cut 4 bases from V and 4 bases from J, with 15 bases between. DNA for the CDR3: TGCGCCAGCAGCCCGGGACCGCTCCATTACAATGAGCAGTTCTTC. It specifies CASSPGPLHYNEQFF.

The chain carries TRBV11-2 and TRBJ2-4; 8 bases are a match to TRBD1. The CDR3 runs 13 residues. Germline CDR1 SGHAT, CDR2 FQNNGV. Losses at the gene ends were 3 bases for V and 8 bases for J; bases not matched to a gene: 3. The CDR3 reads CASSFQGADIQYF. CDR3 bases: TGTGCCAGCAGCTTTCAGGGGGCGGACATTCAGTACTTC. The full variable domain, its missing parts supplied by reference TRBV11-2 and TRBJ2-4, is EAGVAQSPRYKIIEKRQSVAFWCNPISGHATLYWYQQILGQGPKLLIQFQNNGVVDDSQLPKDRFSAERLKGVDSTLKIQPAKLEDSAVYLCASSFQGADIQYFGAGTRLSVL.

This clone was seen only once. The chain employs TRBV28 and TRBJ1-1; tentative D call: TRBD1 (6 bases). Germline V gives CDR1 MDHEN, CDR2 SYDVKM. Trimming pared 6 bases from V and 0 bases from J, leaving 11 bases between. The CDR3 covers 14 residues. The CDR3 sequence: CASREGGLNTEAFF. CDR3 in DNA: TGTGCCAGCAGAGAAGGGGGGTTGAACACTGAAGCTTTCTTT.